The 21 T cell receptor beta chains below come from one sample, sequenced in a study of OX40 agonist ivuxolimab in advanced cancers. The data were produced by immunoSEQ multiplex PCR, yet TCRdb's version contains in-frame clones alone and is incomplete. The data hold about 87,000 clones, with over 80% observed a single time. Sequencing was performed on CD4+ or CD8+ T cells sorted from blood, taken in a trial of the OX40 agonist ivuxolimab. Receptors originate from an adult with an advanced solid tumor such as melanoma, head and neck, liver or kidney cancer.

V gene TRBV10-3 combines with J gene TRBJ1-1, with 7 positions matching TRBD1. V trimming: 3 bases; J trimming: 1 base; junction bases outside the gene matches: 5. Germline V CDR1 and CDR2: ENHRY, SYGVKD. The CDR3 loop spans 15 amino acids. CDR3 coding DNA: TGTGCCATCAGTGATCGACAGGGCGGGAACACTGAAGCTTTCTTT. Translating it yields CAISDRQGGNTEAFF.

The V gene is TRBV5-6, the J gene TRBJ2-3; unclear D gene. The CDR3 covers 12 residues. Germline V lookup: CDR1 SGHDT, CDR2 YYEEEE. The V end lost 4 bases, the J end lost 8 bases, and 11 bases lay between the germline ends. CDR3 bases: TGTGCCAGCAGCCTCTTTCCTGGTACGCAGTATTTT. It is translated as CASSLFPGTQYF. Full variable domain (remainder filled in from reference TRBV5-6 and TRBJ2-3): DAGVTQSPTHLIKTRGQQVTLRCSPKSGHDTVSWYQQALGQGPQFIFQYYEEEERQRGNFPDRFSGHQFPNYSSELNVNALLLGDSALYLCASSLFPGTQYFGPGTRLTVL.

The V and J genes are TRBV6-6 and TRBJ2-4; possibly TRBD1 for D (6 bases). V was clipped by 10 bases and J by 1 base, with 14 bases between them. CDR1 is MNHNY and CDR2 is SVGAGI in the germline V gene (reference sequence). CDR3 length: 14 amino acids. This CDR3 is CAIRNRDAKNIQYF. In DNA, the CDR3 is TGTGCCATTCGGAACAGGGATGCCAAAAACATTCAGTACTTC.

The rearrangement joins TRBV7-6 to TRBJ2-7; weak D call: TRBD1 (6 bases). Trimming stripped 1 base from V and 3 bases from J, with 7 bases between. The CDR3 is 13 residues long. The germline gives CDR1 SGHVS, CDR2 FNYEAQ. CDR3 sequence: CASSLGQDYEQYF. The CDR3 bases are TGTGCCAGCAGCTTAGGACAGGACTACGAGCAGTACTTC. The whole variable domain, filled in from reference TRBV7-6 and TRBJ2-7, reads GAGVSQSPRYKVTKRGQDVALRCDPISGHVSLYWYRQALGQGPEFLTYFNYEAQQDKSGLPNDRFSAERPEGSISTLTIQRTEQRDSAMYRCASSLGQDYEQYFGPGTRLTVT.

This clone has only one observation. This chain uses TRBV29-1 with TRBJ1-2; 7 bases agree with TRBD1. The V and J ends lost 7 bases and 7 bases, in that order; junction bases with no gene match: 9. The CDR3 has 12 residues. Germline CDR1 is SQVTM and CDR2 is ANQGSEA. The DNA of the CDR3 is TGCAGCGCCTTGACAGGGCCGGGTGGCTACACCTTC. Translated: CSALTGPGGYTF. The full variable domain, rest sourced from reference TRBV29-1 and TRBJ1-2, is SAVISQKPSRDICQRGTSLTIQCQVDSQVTMMFWYRQQPGQSLTLIATANQGSEATYESGFVIDKFPISRPNLTFSTLTVSNMSPEDSSIYLCSALTGPGGYTFGSGTRLTVV.

The sample holds one count of this clone. V is TRBV2 and J is TRBJ2-3; D is unresolved. Trimming took off 8 bases at V and 3 bases at J, with 12 bases between the two ends. Germline loops: CDR1 SNHLY, CDR2 FYNNEI. The CDR3 has 13 amino acids. CDR3 protein: CASLGFVTDTQYF. CDR3 bases: TGTGCCAGCTTGGGATTTGTGACAGATACGCAGTATTTT.

This sequence joins TRBV7-2 and TRBJ2-2; D unresolved. This CDR3 contains 13 residues. The V end was cut by 5 bases, the J end by 0 bases, with 4 bases between. CDR1 is SGHTA, CDR2 FQGNSA, per germline. CDR3 sequence (DNA): TGTGCCAGCAGCGGACCGAACACCGGGGAGCTGTTTTTT. Translation: CASSGPNTGELFF.

The J gene is TRBJ2-2, the V gene TRBV11-2, with a weak D call TRBD2 (5 bases). The germline V gene encodes CDR1 SGHAT and CDR2 FQNNGV. V gave up 5 bases and J gave up 7 bases, with 11 bases separating them. The CDR3 is 13 amino acids. DNA for the CDR3: TGTGCCAGCAGCACCGGACGGGGCGGGGAGCTGTTTTTT. It translates to CASSTGRGGELFF. Drawing the rest from reference TRBV11-2 and TRBJ2-2, the complete variable domain is EAGVAQSPRYKIIEKRQSVAFWCNPISGHATLYWYQQILGQGPKLLIQFQNNGVVDDSQLPKDRFSAERLKGVDSTLKIQPAKLEDSAVYLCASSTGRGGELFFGEGSRLTVL.

This clone was seen just once. The chain recombines TRBV27 with TRBJ1-2; 8 bases match TRBD1. The V and J ends lost 5 bases and 6 bases, in that order; junction bases with no gene match: 8. Looked up from germline, CDR1 is MNHEY and CDR2 is SMNVEV (reference sequence). There are 14 residues in the CDR3. The CDR3 coding sequence is TGTGCCAGCAGTCCACGGACAGGGAACCATGGCTACACCTTC. It yields the protein CASSPRTGNHGYTF.

The rearrangement joins TRBV7-6 to TRBJ1-2, with D perhaps TRBD1 (5 bases). Germline V gives CDR1 SGHVS, CDR2 FNYEAQ. There are 17 residues in the CDR3. V lost 5 bases, J lost 1 base, and 20 bases lay in between. The CDR3 is CASSPLGGGTSNYGYTF. DNA of the CDR3: TGTGCCAGCAGCCCCCTGGGTGGAGGGACTAGTAACTATGGCTACACCTTC.

The genes are TRBV30 and TRBJ1-2; D not resolved. The V and J ends lost 0 bases and 8 bases respectively, with 7 bases between them. Germline CDR1 reads GTSNPN; CDR2 reads SVGIG (reference sequence). The CDR3 spans 11 residues. The CDR3 DNA follows: TGTGCCTGGAGTGTAGGGCGAGGCTACACCTTC. Its translation: CAWSVGRGYTF.

This chain uses TRBV18 with TRBJ2-7; D possibly corresponds to TRBD1 (6 bases). The CDR3 runs 15 residues. V lost 3 bases and J lost 4, with 16 bases in between. Germline CDR1 KGHSH, CDR2 LQKENI. The CDR3 nucleotides read TGTGCCAGCTCACCTAGTCGACAGGACCCTTACGAGCAGTACTTC. Translation: CASSPSRQDPYEQYF.

The chain combines TRBV18 with TRBJ2-5; TRBD2 agrees at 10 bases. The V gene end was trimmed by 1 base and the J gene end by 5 bases; junction bases not matched to a gene: 16. CDR1 and CDR2 from the germline V gene are KGHSH and LQKENI. This CDR3 has 19 amino acids. Here the CDR3 DNA reads TGTGCCAGCTCACCACTAAGGTCGGAGCGGGGGGGCCTTACGGAGACCCAGTACTTC. It codes for CASSPLRSERGGLTETQYF.

CDR3 DNA: TGTGCCAGCAGCTTGGCTTGGGGACAGGGGTATGGAAACACCATATATTTT. Translated, it gives CASSLAWGQGYGNTIYF. The V gene is TRBV5-6, the J gene TRBJ1-3; 10 bases agree with TRBD1. The CDR3 has 17 residues. Trimming removed 0 bases from V and 3 bases from J; junction bases left unmatched: 6. Germline V gives CDR1 SGHDT, CDR2 YYEEEE.

V usage is TRBV9 and J usage is TRBJ2-7, with D perhaps matching TRBD1 (5 bases). V was cut by 0 bases and J by 2 bases, with 15 bases left in between. Germline-derived CDR1 and CDR2 are SGDLS and YYNGEE. This CDR3 is 16 amino acids long. CDR3 DNA sequence: TGTGCCAGCAGCGTAGTTCGACAGTTTTTTACCTACGAGCAGTACTTC. Translating gives CASSVVRQFFTYEQYF.

Comments on this clone: This CDR3 fails to terminate in the conserved phenylalanine or tryptophan, so it likely reflects a read error. V and J are TRBV2 and TRBJ1-1, with 7 bases aligning to TRBD1. Germline loops: CDR1 SNHLY, CDR2 FYNNEI. Trimming removed 6 bases from V and 2 bases from J; junction bases left unmatched: 3. The CDR3 totals 13 residues. CDR3 sequence (DNA): TGTGCCAGCAGGGGGACAGACAACACTGAAGCTTTCCTT. Translated, it gives CASRGTDNTEAFL.

CDR3: CASSLTYGARSEQYF. In DNA, the CDR3 is TGTGCCAGCAGCCTTACTTACGGGGCGAGGAGCGAGCAGTACTTC. V usage is TRBV27 and J usage is TRBJ2-5; D might be TRBD1 or TRBD2, each matching 5 bases. The DNA matches TRBJ2-7 better at its end, which makes the J call doubtful. In germline, CDR1 is MNHEY, CDR2 SMNVEV (reference sequence). The CDR3 runs to 15 residues.

The chain carries TRBV6-5 and TRBJ2-5, with 8 bases lining up with TRBD2. The V and J ends lost 2 bases and 1 base, in that order; junction bases with no gene match: 6. Germline V CDR1 and CDR2: MNHEY, SVGAGI. This CDR3 has 16 amino acids. CDR3 DNA: TGTGCCAGCAGTTACGAGGCGGGGGGACTCCAAGAGACCCAGTACTTC. This sequence encodes CASSYEAGGLQETQYF.

The CDR3 DNA reads TGCGCCAGCAGCCCAGGGCTTACTAACTATGGCTACACCTTC. Residues: CASSPGLTNYGYTF. The chain employs TRBV5-1 and TRBJ1-2; D is possibly TRBD1 (5 bases). The CDR3 length is 14 residues. Germline CDR1 and CDR2: SGHRS and YFSETQ. The ends were cut back, 4 bases at V and 0 bases at J, with 10 bases in the middle. The variable domain in full, completed from reference TRBV5-1 and TRBJ1-2, reads KAGVTQTPRYLIKTRGQQVTLSCSPISGHRSVSWYQQTPGQGLQFLFEYFSETQRNKGNFPGRFSGRQFSNSRSEMNVSTLELGDSALYLCASSPGLTNYGYTFGSGTRLTVV.

The CDR3 DNA sequence: TGCGCCAGCAGCCGCGGGGCTCAACAAACTAACTATGGCTACACCTTC. Protein product: CASSRGAQQTNYGYTF. This sequence joins TRBV5-1 and TRBJ1-2; D may be TRBD1 (5 bases). V was trimmed by 4 bases and J by 0 bases, leaving 16 bases between them. CDR3 size: 16 residues. The germline gives CDR1 SGHRS, CDR2 YFSETQ.

The chain carries TRBV6-6 and TRBJ1-2, with 11 bases matching TRBD1. The CDR3 sequence is 15 residues long. CDR1 and CDR2 (germline): MNHNY, SVGAGI (reference sequence). The V segment lost 0 bases and the J segment 4 bases; nucleotides outside the gene matches: 1. The CDR3 loop is CASSYSGQGVYGYTF. CDR3 sequence (DNA): TGTGCCAGCAGTTACTCGGGACAGGGGGTCTATGGCTACACCTTC.